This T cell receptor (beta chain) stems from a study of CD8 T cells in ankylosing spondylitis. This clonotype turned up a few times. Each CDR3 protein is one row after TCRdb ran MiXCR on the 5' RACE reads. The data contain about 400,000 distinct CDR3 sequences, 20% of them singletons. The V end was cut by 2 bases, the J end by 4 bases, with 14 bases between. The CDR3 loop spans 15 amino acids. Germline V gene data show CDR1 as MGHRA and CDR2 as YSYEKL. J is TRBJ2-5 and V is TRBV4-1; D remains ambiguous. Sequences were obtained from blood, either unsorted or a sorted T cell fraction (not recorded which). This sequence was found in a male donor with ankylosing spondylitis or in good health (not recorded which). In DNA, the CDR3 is TGCGCCAGCAGCCAATTAACGAGTGGTGGAGAGACCCAGTACTTC. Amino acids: CASSQLTSGGETQYF.